This T cell receptor (beta chain) originates from a study of early T cells in non-severe SARS-CoV-2 infection. TCRdb reanalysed the 5' RACE reads using MiXCR and keeps one entry per CDR3 protein. The sample includes some 91,000 distinct CDR3 sequences, more than 12% of them seen just once. Source material: whole blood. The sequence derives from an adult who was a healthcare worker with PCR-confirmed SARS-CoV-2 infection or an uninfected control (not recorded which).

Written as DNA, the CDR3 is TGTGCCAGCAGCTTAGTACCGTACGAGCAGTACTTC. It yields the protein CASSLVPYEQYF. The rearrangement uses TRBV7-9 and TRBJ2-7; no clear D. Trimming stripped 1 base from V and 4 bases from J, with 5 bases between. Germline CDR1 and CDR2: SEHNR and FQNEAQ (reference sequence). This CDR3 has 12 residues.